The T cell receptor (beta chain) described here comes from a study of CD8 T cells in Susac syndrome. The V gene lost 6 bases and the J gene lost 3 bases, with 14 bases spanning the gap. Germline values: CDR1 MDHEN, CDR2 SYDVKM. The CDR3 loop spans 14 amino acids. RNA was extracted with the RNeasy kit, and a quantity of roughly 0.5 to 1 ug was reverse transcribed using random hexamers. With immunoSEQ multiplex PCR, TCR beta CDR3 was amplified across 54 Vbeta and 13 Jbeta. TCRdb ran MiXCR on the immunoSEQ multiplex PCR reads and lists one entry per CDR3 protein. The sample comprises about 430,000 distinct CDR3 sequences, approximately 85% of which are singletons, and approximately 0.12% rests with the top ten. Sequencing targeted TCR beta in T cells from blood (CD8+ and CD4+). TEMRA cells underwent FACS enrichment and CD8+ and CD4+ T cells underwent negative isolation.

This receptor was taken from a human donor with multiple sclerosis. Sample: CD8+ T cells from PBMCs. V and J are TRBV28 and TRBJ1-2, with D possibly matching TRBD1 (6 bases). The CDR3 loop reads CASRPQGPYYGYTF. CDR3 DNA sequence: TGTGCCAGCAGACCACAGGGCCCATACTATGGCTACACCTTC.